Below are 22 T cell receptor beta chains sequenced from a single sample in a study of cytotoxic CD8 clonotypes in ibrutinib-treated CLL. Using immunoSEQ multiplex PCR, the repertoire was profiled, and TCRdb retains in-frame clones only, with some absent. The sample consists of hundreds of thousands of clones, about 80% of them appearing once. Sequences were derived from PBMCs, sampled before ibrutinib treatment. All receptors derive from a human donor with chronic lymphocytic leukemia.

This chain joins TRBV18 and TRBJ2-7; 8 bases fit TRBD1. Germline V gene data show CDR1 as KGHSH and CDR2 as LQKENI. J lost 2 bases, V lost 1 base, and 7 bases had no gene match. The CDR3 length is 16 residues. Here the CDR3 reads CASSPRWTGLTYEQYF. The CDR3 coding sequence is TGTGCCAGCTCACCACGTTGGACAGGGCTTACCTACGAGCAGTACTTC.

The CDR3 loop is CASSLEGHTGELFF. The CDR3 bases are TGCGCCAGCAGCTTGGAAGGGCACACCGGGGAGCTGTTTTTT. The rearrangement uses TRBV5-1 and TRBJ2-2; no clear D gene. With 0 bases removed from V and 3 bases from J, the gap between germline ends came to 6 bases. The length of the CDR3 is 14 residues. Germline CDR1 is SGHRS and CDR2 is YFSETQ. Drawing the rest from reference TRBV5-1 and TRBJ2-2, the complete variable domain is KAGVTQTPRYLIKTRGQQVTLSCSPISGHRSVSWYQQTPGQGLQFLFEYFSETQRNKGNFPGRFSGRQFSNSRSEMNVSTLELGDSALYLCASSLEGHTGELFFGEGSRLTVL.

The rearrangement uses TRBV19 and TRBJ2-1; D gene uncertain. The V end lost 5 bases, the J end lost 10 bases, and 24 bases lay between the germline ends. The CDR3 has 16 residues. The germline gives CDR1 LNHDA, CDR2 SQIVND (reference sequence). The CDR3 sequence: CASSPEYALLGREQFF. In DNA, the CDR3 is TGTGCCAGTAGTCCAGAATATGCCCTCCTGGGTAGGGAGCAGTTCTTC. Drawing the rest from reference TRBV19 and TRBJ2-1, the complete variable domain is DGGITQSPKYLFRKEGQNVTLSCEQNLNHDAMYWYRQDPGQGLRLIYYSQIVNDFQKGDIAEGYSVSREKKESFPLTVTSAQKNPTAFYLCASSPEYALLGREQFFGPGTRLTVL.

Details on this clone: A much larger clonotype is one base distant, so this may be a read error. The V gene is TRBV10-3, the J gene TRBJ2-5; 7 bases fit TRBD1. The CDR3 runs 13 residues. In germline, CDR1 is ENHRY, CDR2 SYGVKD. The CDR3 region has the DNA TGTGCCATCAGAAGGGACAGCCAAGAGGCCCAGTACTTC. Its protein is CAIRRDSQEAQYF.

This rearrangement joins TRBV7-3 to TRBJ2-3, with D tentatively TRBD1 (6 bases). The CDR3 has 15 residues. Deletions cut 4 bases from V and 0 bases from J, with 11 bases between. Germline V CDR1 and CDR2: SGHTA, FQGTGA. CDR3 region: CASSSTGISTDTQYF. CDR3 nucleotide sequence: TGTGCCAGCAGCTCAACAGGGATTAGCACAGATACGCAGTATTTT.

This sequence joins TRBV11-2 and TRBJ2-1; D unresolved. CDR1 is SGHAT, CDR2 FQNNGV, per germline. The CDR3 contains 14 residues. Trimming cost V 5 bases and J 0 bases, with 8 bases left between them. The CDR3 loop reads CASSQISSYNEQFF. CDR3 nucleotides: TGTGCCAGCAGCCAAATCAGCTCCTACAATGAGCAGTTCTTC.

The CDR3 bases are TGTGCCAGCAAGGTTCAGTCAGGGGGCTTACCTGGCTACACCTTC. It translates to CASKVQSGGLPGYTF. This chain connects TRBV2 to TRBJ1-2; 8 nucleotides match TRBD1. Trimming removed 7 bases from V and 7 bases from J; junction bases left unmatched: 14. Germline-derived CDR1 and CDR2 are SNHLY and FYNNEI. CDR3 length equals 15 residues.

This sequence joins TRBV7-8 and TRBJ1-5, with D perhaps matching TRBD1 (5 bases). In germline, CDR1 is SGHVS, CDR2 FQNEAQ. This CDR3 comprises 16 residues. With 5 bases removed from V and 7 bases from J, the gap between germline ends came to 21 bases. CDR3 in amino acids: CASSPSSGRQGQPQHF. The CDR3 DNA is TGTGCCAGCAGCCCAAGCTCCGGTAGGCAGGGACAGCCCCAGCATTTT.

Only a few counts were recorded for this clone. The chain joins TRBV7-2 to TRBJ1-5; D uncertain. V lost 1 base and J 7 bases, leaving 8 bases between the germline ends. The CDR3 length is 13 residues. Germline-derived CDR1 and CDR2 are SGHTA and FQGNSA. The CDR3 DNA is TGTGCCAGCAGCTTAGAGTGGATCCAGCCCCAGCATTTT. It is translated as CASSLEWIQPQHF.

The rearrangement joins TRBV29-1 to TRBJ1-1; 7 nucleotides align to TRBD1. The V gene's germline CDR1 is SQVTM and CDR2 ANQGSEA. CDR3 size: 13 residues. Trimming removed 1 base from V and 4 bases from J; junction bases left unmatched: 3. The CDR3 reads CSVEGGQSTEAFF. CDR3 coding DNA: TGCAGCGTTGAAGGGGGACAGAGCACTGAAGCTTTCTTT.

The chain combines TRBV27 with TRBJ1-5; D gene ambiguous. This CDR3 has 14 amino acids. Trimming pared 4 bases from V and 6 bases from J, leaving 13 bases between. Germline CDR1 and CDR2: MNHEY and SMNVEV (reference sequence). The CDR3 DNA reads TGTGCCAGCAGTTCGCATCACACCCTTCAGCCCCAGCATTTT. Amino acids: CASSSHHTLQPQHF.

This clone turned up a few times. The chain joins TRBV4-2 to TRBJ1-1, with a weak D call TRBD1 (5 bases). V was cut by 4 bases and J by 4 bases, with 13 bases left in between. The CDR3 runs 14 residues. Germline-derived CDR1 and CDR2 are LGHNA and YNFKEQ. DNA for the CDR3: TGTGCCAGCAGCCGTGGGGGAGCATTCACTGAAGCTTTCTTT. As protein: CASSRGGAFTEAFF.

This sequence joins TRBV5-1 and TRBJ2-6, with D perhaps TRBD1 (6 bases). Germline CDR1 is SGHRS and CDR2 is YFSETQ. Trimming cost V 5 bases and J 0 bases, with 9 bases left between them. The CDR3 has 15 amino acids. The CDR3 DNA sequence: TGCGCCAGCAGTGGGGGCCGCTCTGGGGCCAACGTCCTGACTTTC. Its translation is CASSGGRSGANVLTF.

The CDR3: CASSQTRGSYNEQFF. The CDR3 DNA reads as TGTGCCAGCAGCCAAACCAGGGGTAGCTACAATGAGCAGTTCTTC. The chain employs TRBV4-2 and TRBJ2-1, with D perhaps TRBD1 (6 bases). The V end was cut by 2 bases, the J end by 3 bases, with 11 bases between. The CDR3 has 15 amino acids. From germline, CDR1 is LGHNA and CDR2 YNFKEQ.

V usage is TRBV7-6 and J usage is TRBJ2-3, with 7 positions matching TRBD2. The CDR3 covers 16 residues. Germline V gene data show CDR1 as SGHVS and CDR2 as FNYEAQ. Trimming at V came to 5 bases and at J to 0 bases, leaving 8 bases not matched to a gene. DNA for the CDR3: TGTGCCAGCAGCCTTTACTCGGGAGGAAGCACAGATACGCAGTATTTT. Protein sequence: CASSLYSGGSTDTQYF. Together with reference TRBV7-6 and TRBJ2-3, the CDR3 gives the full variable domain: GAGVSQSPRYKVTKRGQDVALRCDPISGHVSLYWYRQALGQGPEFLTYFNYEAQQDKSGLPNDRFSAERPEGSISTLTIQRTEQRDSAMYRCASSLYSGGSTDTQYFGPGTRLTVL.

The chain employs TRBV2 and TRBJ1-1; 8 bases map to TRBD1. Trimming cost V 5 bases and J 6 bases; bases outside gene matches: 11. The CDR3 runs to 15 residues. Germline-derived CDR1 and CDR2 are SNHLY and FYNNEI. The CDR3 region is CASSLDRVELPEAFF. The DNA for the CDR3 is TGTGCCAGCAGTTTGGACAGGGTAGAGTTGCCTGAAGCTTTCTTT.

The chain employs TRBV27 and TRBJ2-3; D is possibly TRBD2 (5 bases). The CDR3 consists of 14 residues. The germline V and J ends were trimmed by 1 base and 6 bases, with 11 bases remaining between them. Germline V CDR1 and CDR2: MNHEY, SMNVEV (reference sequence). CDR3 nucleotide sequence: TGTGCCAGCAGTTTATTGAGCGGCGGGGATACGCAGTATTTT. This translates into CASSLLSGGDTQYF.

The V gene is TRBV28, the J gene TRBJ1-3; a weak D match, TRBD1 (5 bases). CDR3 length equals 14 residues. The V end was cut by 5 bases, the J end by 3 bases, with 11 bases between. Germline loops: CDR1 MDHEN, CDR2 SYDVKM. The CDR3 spells CASSVGTDGNTIYF. CDR3 nucleotides: TGTGCCAGCAGTGTAGGGACGGATGGAAACACCATATATTTT.

The chain joins TRBV6-5 to TRBJ1-5, with D hard to call. Germline V CDR1 and CDR2: MNHEY, SVGAGI. There are 14 residues in the CDR3. Trimming removed 2 bases at V and 2 bases at J, with 7 bases between. The CDR3 sequence is CASSYTRGNQPQHF. In DNA form, the CDR3 reads TGTGCCAGCAGTTACACTCGGGGCAATCAGCCCCAGCATTTT.

The table lists this clone with a count of one. This rearrangement joins TRBV2 to TRBJ2-1, with TRBD2 identical over 11 bases. Losses at the gene ends were 3 bases for V and 5 bases for J; bases not matched to a gene: 3. Germline CDR1 SNHLY, CDR2 FYNNEI. This CDR3 comprises 15 residues. The CDR3 loop reads CASSEIAGGNNEQFF. In DNA, the CDR3 is TGTGCCAGCAGTGAGATAGCGGGAGGGAACAATGAGCAGTTCTTC.

This rearrangement joins TRBV4-3 to TRBJ2-1; 9 positions agree with TRBD1. Trimming took 3 bases from V and 3 from J; bases not matched to a gene: 6. Germline CDR1 is LGHNA and CDR2 is YSLEER. This CDR3 is built from 16 residues. The CDR3 here is CASSQGGTGFYNEQFF. DNA of the CDR3: TGCGCCAGCAGCCAGGGGGGGACAGGGTTCTACAATGAGCAGTTCTTC.

This clone appeared a few times. V usage is TRBV6-5 and J usage is TRBJ1-2, with unresolved D. CDR1 is MNHEY, CDR2 SVGAGI, per germline. V lost 4 bases to trimming and J lost 5 bases, with 8 bases between them. The CDR3 extends over 12 amino acids. The CDR3 reads CASSLGSYGYTF. CDR3 coding DNA: TGTGCCAGCAGTTTGGGGTCTTATGGCTACACCTTC.